The rows below give T cell receptor beta chains drawn from one sample of a study of blood T cell repertoires in COVID-19. This table comes from immunoSEQ multiplex PCR, and its TCRdb copy is limited to in-frame clones, with some not included. The table records 90,000 to 120,000 clones, 88% of them present only once. Sequencing input: peripheral blood. These receptor sequences come from a woman aged 55-69 years with acute or convalescent COVID-19. The CDR3 runs from the conserved cysteine through the conserved F or W. A D gene is named only where the DNA matches it firmly. Size tells how often a clone was seen (once, few, many) or the class of an expanded clone, and some rows leave it out.

d_call clone_size j_call v_call cdr3_nt cdr3_aa
TRBD1 NA TRBJ2-1 TRBV4-2 TGTGCCACTGCGACCGGGACAGATTCCTACAATGAGCAGTTCTTC CATATGTDSYNEQFF
TRBD2 NA TRBJ2-5 TRBV4-2 TGTGCCAGCAGCCAAGATGCGGGACTAGCGGGAAAGGAGACCCAGTACTTC CASSQDAGLAGKETQYF
TRBD2 few TRBJ2-5 TRBV2 TGTGCCAGCAGTAGCGGGAGATGGGAGACCCAGTACTTC CASSSGRWETQYF
NA NA TRBJ1-1 TRBV12-3/TRBV12-4 TGTGCCAGCAGTTCCATTGCGGCTGAAGCTTTCTTT CASSSIAAEAFF
TRBD1 NA TRBJ1-1 TRBV7-3 TGTGCCAGCAGCTTAGGGACAGGGGGAACGAACACTGAAGCTTTCTTT CASSLGTGGTNTEAFF
TRBD2 NA TRBJ2-1 TRBV2 TGTGCCAGCAGTGAATCTAGCGGGAGCTACAATGAGCAGTTCTTC CASSESSGSYNEQFF
TRBD2 few TRBJ2-3 TRBV4-2 TGTGCCAGCAGTCATTCCGGGACTAGCGGGAGGGCAGGAATAGATACGCAGTATTTT CASSHSGTSGRAGIDTQYF
TRBD1 NA TRBJ2-1 TRBV9 TGTGCCAGCAGCGGATCCGGGACAGGGTTATACAATGAGCAGTTCTTC CASSGSGTGLYNEQFF
NA few TRBJ1-1 TRBV12-3/TRBV12-4 TGTGCCAGCAGCGTACGGAGCACTGAAGCTTTCTTT CASSVRSTEAFF
TRBD1 NA TRBJ1-4 TRBV2 TGTGCCAGCATTGGCGGGACAGGCAATGAAAAACTGTTTTTT CASIGGTGNEKLFF
NA once TRBJ2-3 TRBV2 TGTGCCAGCAGCCGGGAAATTCGGTTTAGTAGGGATACGCAGTATTTT CASSREIRFSRDTQYF
NA NA TRBJ1-2 TRBV18 TGTGCCAGCTCACCCCAGACAGGCGGCGACGCTGGCTACACCTTC CASSPQTGGDAGYTF